These T cell receptor beta chains were read from a single sample in a study of cytomegalovirus exposure and HLA in healthy donors. Here immunoSEQ multiplex PCR was the method, and the copy in TCRdb shows in-frame clones only, minus some. The data hold some 110,000 clones, with approximately 81% observed a single time. The material sequenced was PBMCs. These receptors were taken from a man aged 25 to 40 in good health and CMV-seronegative. Each CDR3 is given with its conserved first and last residue. The D gene is left open where the match is weak. The listing skips clone size in some rows; elsewhere it reads once, few, many or a size class.

D	V	size	J	CDR3	DNA
NA	TRBV2	NA	TRBJ1-2	CASSRQPHYGYTF	TGTGCCAGCTCCCGACAGCCCCACTATGGCTACACCTTC
TRBD1	TRBV23-1	NA	TRBJ2-4	CASSVTPGQGVLVAKNIQYF	TGCGCCAGCAGCGTCACACCGGGACAGGGGGTTCTAGTAGCCAAAAACATTCAGTACTTC
TRBD2	TRBV5-4	NA	TRBJ2-6	CASSLGTSGSTDSGANVLTF	TGTGCCAGCAGCTTAGGGACTAGCGGGAGTACCGACTCTGGGGCCAACGTCCTGACTTTC
NA	TRBV5-6	NA	TRBJ1-1	CASSRRLNTEAFF	TGTGCCAGCAGCCGGAGGTTGAACACTGAAGCTTTCTTT
NA	TRBV6-1	once	TRBJ2-7	CASSSGSYEQYF	TGTGCCAGCAGTTCGGGCTCCTACGAGCAGTACTTC
NA	TRBV4-1	NA	TRBJ1-1	CASSRVPAVDNQVGYTEAFF	TGCGCCAGCAGCCGAGTACCCGCAGTGGATAATCAAGTCGGGTACACTGAAGCTTTCTTT
TRBD1	TRBV5-1	once	TRBJ2-3	CASSNGQGSTDTQYF	TGCGCCAGCAGCAACGGACAGGGAAGCACAGATACGCAGTATTTT
NA	TRBV5-4	NA	TRBJ2-6	CASSFTINQANVLNF	TGTGCCAGCAGCTTTACAATCAACCAGGCCAACGTCCTGAATTTC
TRBD1	TRBV28	NA	TRBJ1-2	CASSPKGTGIYGYTF	TGTGCCAGCAGTCCCAAAGGGACAGGGATCTATGGCTACACCTTC
NA	TRBV11-2	NA	TRBJ2-1	CASRKQGGPYNEQFF	TGTGCCAGCCGAAAACAGGGAGGGCCCTACAATGAGCAGTTCTTC
NA	TRBV10-3	NA	TRBJ2-5	CAISESRPILARQETQYF	TGTGCCATCAGTGAGTCGAGGCCAATATTAGCAAGACAAGAGACCCAGTACTTC
TRBD2	TRBV5-1	NA	TRBJ2-5	CASSLGGGTSVETQYF	TGCGCCAGCAGCTTGGGTGGAGGGACTAGCGTGGAGACCCAGTACTTC
NA	TRBV21-1	NA	TRBJ2-3	CASSNPRENTQYF	TGTGCCAGCAGCAACCCCCGGGAGAATACGCAGTATTTT
TRBD1	TRBV5-4	NA	TRBJ1-2	CASSPRDRVYGYTF	TGTGCCAGCAGCCCCAGGGACAGGGTATATGGCTACACCTTC
TRBD1	TRBV10-3	NA	TRBJ2-7	CAISEGDRTDEQYF	TGTGCCATCAGTGAGGGGGACAGGACGGACGAGCAGTACTTC
NA	TRBV4-3	NA	TRBJ1-5	CASSQVYGMGNQPQHF	TGCGCCAGCAGCCAAGTATACGGGATGGGCAATCAGCCCCAGCATTTT
TRBD1	TRBV19	once	TRBJ2-2	CASRKGTGTGELFF	TGTGCCAGTAGAAAGGGGACAGGGACCGGGGAGCTGTTTTTT
TRBD1	TRBV11-2	once	TRBJ2-2	CASDQQGAAGELFF	TGTGCCAGCGACCAACAGGGGGCGGCCGGGGAGCTGTTTTTT
TRBD1	TRBV27	NA	TRBJ2-3	CASSWGTGGFSSTDTQYF	TGTGCCAGCAGTTGGGGGACAGGGGGGTTCTCTAGCACAGATACGCAGTATTTT
TRBD1	TRBV6-1	NA	TRBJ1-2	CASSEAPDRAPLGYTF	TGTGCCAGCAGTGAAGCGCCCGACAGGGCCCCGTTGGGCTACACCTTC
NA	TRBV28	NA	TRBJ1-4	CASTGFGGGREKLFF	TGTGCCAGCACCGGGTTCGGAGGCGGGCGAGAAAAACTGTTTTTT
NA	TRBV15	NA	TRBJ1-3	CATQIGGRVVENTIYF	TGTGCCACCCAGATAGGAGGACGGGTCGTGGAAAACACCATATATTTT
TRBD2	TRBV10-3	NA	TRBJ2-3	CAISESNSPSTSGGDTSTDTQYF	TGTGCCATCAGTGAGTCGAATTCCCCCTCGACTAGCGGGGGAGATACTAGCACAGATACGCAGTATTTT
NA	TRBV28	NA	TRBJ2-7	CASSLQGYEQYF	TGTGCCAGCAGTTTACAGGGGTACGAGCAGTACTTC
NA	TRBV9	NA	TRBJ1-1	CASSVGTANTEAFF	TGTGCCAGCAGCGTAGGGACAGCTAACACTGAAGCTTTCTTT
NA	TRBV27	NA	TRBJ2-7	CASSRSASNQPTYEQYF	TGTGCCAGCTCCCGGAGTGCCAGCAATCAGCCTACCTACGAGCAGTACTTC
NA	TRBV4-3	NA	TRBJ1-1	CASSRDLTSEAFF	TGCGCCAGCAGCCGAGACCTTACTAGTGAAGCTTTCTTT
NA	TRBV4-2	NA	TRBJ1-4	CASSVERRGGNEKLFF	TGTGCCAGCAGCGTCGAAAGAAGGGGAGGGAATGAAAAACTGTTTTTT
NA	TRBV9	NA	TRBJ2-3	CASSEGGGSDTQYF	TGTGCCAGCAGCGAAGGCGGGGGCTCAGATACGCAGTATTTT
NA	TRBV5-1	NA	TRBJ2-7	CASSGRDISYEQYF	TGCGCCAGCAGCGGCCGGGACATTTCCTACGAGCAGTACTTC
TRBD1	TRBV10-1	NA	TRBJ2-1	CASSEQGVNEQFF	TGCGCCAGCAGTGAGCAGGGGGTCAATGAGCAGTTCTTC
NA	TRBV7-2	NA	TRBJ2-7	CASSLETQGGQYF	TGTGCCAGCAGCTTAGAAACACAGGGCGGGCAGTACTTC
TRBD2	TRBV2	NA	TRBJ2-3	CASSAGGLAGPDTQYF	TGTGCCAGCAGTGCCGGAGGACTAGCGGGACCAGATACGCAGTATTTT
TRBD2	TRBV18	few	TRBJ2-2	CASSPTSGIAGELFF	TGTGCCAGCTCACCAACTAGCGGGATCGCCGGGGAGCTGTTTTTT
TRBD2	TRBV10-1	NA	TRBJ2-1	CASRDGTSGYNEQFF	TGCGCCAGCAGAGACGGGACTAGCGGATACAATGAGCAGTTCTTC
TRBD1	TRBV7-9	NA	TRBJ1-1	CASSSGQGDTEAFF	TGTGCCAGCAGCTCTGGACAGGGCGACACTGAAGCTTTCTTT
NA	TRBV7-2	NA	TRBJ2-5	CASSLDRATETQYF	TGTGCCAGCAGCTTAGACAGGGCCACAGAGACCCAGTACTTC
TRBD2	TRBV9	NA	TRBJ2-1	CASSPRAGRGNEQFF	TGTGCCAGCAGCCCCAGAGCGGGGCGCGGTAATGAGCAGTTCTTC
TRBD1	TRBV10-3	NA	TRBJ2-6	CAISKPGQGVSGANVLTF	TGTGCCATCAGTAAACCGGGACAGGGAGTCTCTGGGGCCAACGTCCTGACTTTC
TRBD2	TRBV7-2	NA	TRBJ2-2	CASSSLAATTGELFF	TGTGCCAGCAGCTCCCTAGCGGCGACCACCGGGGAGCTGTTTTTT
NA	TRBV29-1	few	TRBJ1-3	CSVWTPSGNTIYF	TGCAGCGTTTGGACACCGTCGGGAAACACCATATATTTT
NA	TRBV30	NA	TRBJ1-1	CAWRTRGGSTEAFF	TGTGCCTGGAGAACCAGGGGAGGGAGCACTGAAGCTTTCTTT
NA	TRBV9	NA	TRBJ2-3	CASSVQASPDTQYF	TGTGCCAGCAGCGTACAGGCTAGCCCGGATACGCAGTATTTT
TRBD1	TRBV7-9	NA	TRBJ1-2	CASSPGTGPYGYTF	TGTGCCAGCAGCCCCGGGACAGGGCCTTATGGCTACACCTTC
TRBD1	TRBV5-6	NA	TRBJ1-2	CASSLVTGRQGGVLYGYTF	TGTGCCAGCAGCTTGGTGACCGGACGTCAGGGGGGTGTACTCTATGGCTACACCTTC
NA	TRBV9	NA	TRBJ1-2	CASSVAEGRDYGYTF	TGTGCCAGCAGCGTAGCGGAGGGACGCGACTATGGCTACACCTTC
TRBD2	TRBV28	NA	TRBJ2-7	CASLSSGSYEQYF	TGTGCCAGTCTTTCTAGCGGGAGCTACGAGCAGTACTTC
NA	TRBV7-2	NA	TRBJ2-1	CASSLGRGSYNEQFF	TGTGCCAGCAGCTTAGGGCGGGGTTCCTACAATGAGCAGTTCTTC